Reported below is one T cell receptor (beta chain). The record originates from a study of radiation and T cells in renal cell carcinoma. The germline V gene has CDR1 SGHRS and CDR2 YFSETQ. The CDR3 is 17 amino acids. Trimming took off 1 base at V and 7 bases at J, with 18 bases between the two ends. Time point given: baseline pretreatment blood. Described treatment: 15 Gy SBRT to primary tumor, nephrectomy 4 weeks later. Produced via immunoSEQ multiplex PCR; TCRdb's table is partial and in-frame only. The sample has about 20,000 clones, approximately 80% seen once. J is TRBJ1-6 and V is TRBV5-1; maybe TRBD1 (6 bases). This sample comprised blood, obtained from a patient whose treatment included radiotherapy and nephrectomy. The sequence derives from a man aged 55 to 70 with renal cell carcinoma. CDR3 coding DNA: TGCGCCAGCAGCTTGACAGGGTCCCCCAATCAAAATTCACCCCTCCACTTT. It codes for CASSLTGSPNQNSPLHF.